A single sample gave rise to the 6 T cell receptor beta chains below, sequenced in a study of blood T cell repertoires in COVID-19. Repertoires were generated with immunoSEQ multiplex PCR, while TCRdb's copy carries only in-frame clones and drops some. Found here are about 320,000 clones, more than 75% of them singletons; the top ten hold around 2.5%. The sequenced sample was PBMCs or T cells enriched from blood (not recorded which). These receptor sequences come from a man between 60 and 70 years old who had recovered from COVID-19.

This sequence joins TRBV30 and TRBJ1-1; 9 positions agree with TRBD1. Germline CDR1 and CDR2: GTSNPN and SVGIG (reference sequence). This CDR3 spans 14 amino acids. V lost 0 bases, J lost 4 bases, and 3 bases stayed unmatched. The CDR3 is CAWSVQGAGTEAFF. Written as DNA, the CDR3 is TGTGCCTGGAGTGTACAGGGGGCAGGCACTGAAGCTTTCTTT.

The chain employs TRBV29-1 and TRBJ1-1; D not resolved. Per the germline V gene, CDR1 is SQVTM and CDR2 is ANQGSEA. The V gene lost 1 base and the J gene lost 0 bases, with 6 bases spanning the gap. The CDR3 runs 13 residues. CDR3 loop: CSVEVSLNTEAFF. The CDR3 bases are TGCAGCGTTGAAGTCAGTTTGAACACTGAAGCTTTCTTT.

The CDR3 region is CASSLGQSMGTDTQYF. CDR3 coding DNA: TGTGCCAGCAGCTTAGGACAGTCCATGGGCACAGATACGCAGTATTTT. The genes are TRBV7-9 and TRBJ2-3; D perhaps matches TRBD1 (5 bases). Germline V CDR1 and CDR2: SEHNR, FQNEAQ (reference sequence). This CDR3 is built from 16 residues. Deletions cut 1 base from V and 1 base from J, with 12 bases between.

The CDR3 nucleotides read TGTGCCAGCAGCCAGACGCAGGAATTCAATCAGCCCCAGCATTTT. It is translated as CASSQTQEFNQPQHF. The chain recombines TRBV7-6 with TRBJ1-5; D remains unclear. This CDR3 has 15 residues. The germline V and J ends were trimmed by 5 bases and 3 bases, with 14 bases remaining between them. Germline V gives CDR1 SGHVS, CDR2 FNYEAQ. Complete variable domain (other parts from reference TRBV7-6 and TRBJ1-5): GAGVSQSPRYKVTKRGQDVALRCDPISGHVSLYWYRQALGQGPEFLTYFNYEAQQDKSGLPNDRFSAERPEGSISTLTIQRTEQRDSAMYRCASSQTQEFNQPQHFGDGTRLSIL.

CDR3 nucleotide sequence: TGTGCCAGCTCAAGACAGGGGGTGGACAATCAGCCCCAGCATTTT. It codes for CASSRQGVDNQPQHF. V usage is TRBV18 and J usage is TRBJ1-5, with 9 positions matching TRBD1. The CDR3 extends over 15 amino acids. Germline CDR1 is KGHSH and CDR2 is LQKENI. Trimming removed 5 bases from V and 3 bases from J; junction bases left unmatched: 5.

This chain connects TRBV4-1 to TRBJ1-2, with 7 bases fitting TRBD1. The CDR3 totals 15 residues. Germline CDR1 MGHRA, CDR2 YSYEKL. V shed 1 base, J shed 12 bases, and the junction held 14 bases outside the gene matches. CDR3 protein: CASSQARQGTGVNTF. As DNA, the CDR3 is TGCGCCAGCAGCCAAGCGAGACAGGGTACGGGGGTAAACACCTTC.